The 8 T cell receptor beta chains reported below all come from one sample, sequenced in a study of CD8+ T cells in alopecia areata. Following extraction, RNA underwent reverse transcription to cDNA, which served as the sequencing template. Clones were read by immunoSEQ multiplex PCR, and TCRdb kept only the in-frame ones, dropping some. The data contain around 110,000 clones, about 60% of them singletons. Treatment of the sample: oral pan-JAK inhibitor, 5-10 mg twice daily. Sequences were derived from CD8+ T cells sorted from blood, sampled at week 24, from a patient treated with tofacitinib. Receptor source: a human donor with alopecia areata.

This clone appeared a few times. The same CDR3 arises from other DNA sequences in this sample as well. The chain carries TRBV10-3 and TRBJ2-7, with no clear D. This CDR3 is 12 amino acids long. Trimming stripped 3 bases from V and 5 bases from J, with 8 bases between. Per germline, CDR1 ENHRY and CDR2 SYGVKD. CDR3 loop: CAISEIGDEQYF. DNA of the CDR3: TGTGCCATCAGTGAAATAGGCGACGAGCAGTACTTC.

V and J are TRBV30 and TRBJ2-1, with a tentative D call TRBD2 (7 bases). Germline values: CDR1 GTSNPN, CDR2 SVGIG (reference sequence). V was clipped by 0 bases and J by 10 bases, with 19 bases between them. The CDR3 is 15 amino acids. CDR3 region: CAWSVMAGAHEEQFF. CDR3 DNA: TGTGCCTGGAGTGTAATGGCGGGGGCCCACGAGGAGCAGTTCTTC.

This clone has only a few counts. The CDR3 DNA reads as TGTGCCAGCAGTTTGGTGGCAGGGGGGACCTACGAGCAGTACTTC. Protein sequence: CASSLVAGGTYEQYF. This sequence joins TRBV27 and TRBJ2-7, with D maybe TRBD1 (7 bases). Trimming stripped 3 bases from V and 2 bases from J, with 14 bases between. Germline CDR1 is MNHEY and CDR2 is SMNVEV (reference sequence). This CDR3 contains 15 residues.

To note about this clone: Being one base from a much bigger clone, this may be a read error. The J gene is TRBJ2-3, the V gene TRBV6-6; 12 nucleotides align to TRBD2. Germline CDR1 is MNHNY and CDR2 is SVGAGI (reference sequence). The length of the CDR3 is 14 residues. The V gene end was trimmed by 7 bases and the J gene end by 2 bases; junction bases not matched to a gene: 1. The CDR3 sequence is CASTSGGATDTQYF. The CDR3 nucleotides are TGTGCCAGCACTAGCGGGGGGGCCACAGATACGCAGTATTTT.

The rearrangement uses TRBV9 and TRBJ2-2; D is unclear. The V end was cut by 0 bases, the J end by 4 bases, with 4 bases between. Germline V lookup: CDR1 SGDLS, CDR2 YYNGEE. CDR3 size: 13 residues. The CDR3 coding sequence is TGTGCCAGCAGCGTAGTTCCCACCGGGGAGCTGTTTTTT. Translating it yields CASSVVPTGELFF.

As DNA, the CDR3 is TGTGCCAGCAGCCCACCGGTTAGCGGCCGATACGAGCAGTACTTC. Protein: CASSPPVSGRYEQYF. V gene TRBV7-9 combines with J gene TRBJ2-7, with a possible D match to TRBD2 (6 bases). Germline CDR1 SEHNR, CDR2 FQNEAQ (reference sequence). Trimming cost V 5 bases and J 4 bases, with 18 bases left between them. This CDR3 has 15 residues. The complete variable domain, with remaining parts taken from reference TRBV7-9 and TRBJ2-7, reads DTGVSQNPRHKITKRGQNVTFRCDPISEHNRLYWYRQTLGQGPEFLTYFQNEAQLEKSRLLSDRFSAERPKGSFSTLEIQRTEQGDSAMYLCASSPPVSGRYEQYFGPGTRLTVT.

The CDR3 coding sequence is TGCGCCAGCAGCCAGGTCCCGGGACAGGGGGAACCGCTTCACTTT. Protein: CASSQVPGQGEPLHF. The rearrangement joins TRBV5-1 to TRBJ1-6; 11 bases line up with TRBD1. Germline CDR1 SGHRS, CDR2 YFSETQ. The V and J ends lost 4 bases and 19 bases, in that order; junction bases with no gene match: 16. This CDR3 comprises 15 residues.

The J gene is TRBJ2-5, the V gene TRBV4-1; 7 bases are a match to TRBD2. J was trimmed by 3 bases and V by 4 bases; bases with no gene match: 2. The CDR3 spans 13 residues. Germline CDR1 MGHRA, CDR2 YSYEKL. CDR3 DNA sequence: TGCGCCAGCAGCCCCGGACTAGAAGAGACCCAGTACTTC. It codes for CASSPGLEETQYF.